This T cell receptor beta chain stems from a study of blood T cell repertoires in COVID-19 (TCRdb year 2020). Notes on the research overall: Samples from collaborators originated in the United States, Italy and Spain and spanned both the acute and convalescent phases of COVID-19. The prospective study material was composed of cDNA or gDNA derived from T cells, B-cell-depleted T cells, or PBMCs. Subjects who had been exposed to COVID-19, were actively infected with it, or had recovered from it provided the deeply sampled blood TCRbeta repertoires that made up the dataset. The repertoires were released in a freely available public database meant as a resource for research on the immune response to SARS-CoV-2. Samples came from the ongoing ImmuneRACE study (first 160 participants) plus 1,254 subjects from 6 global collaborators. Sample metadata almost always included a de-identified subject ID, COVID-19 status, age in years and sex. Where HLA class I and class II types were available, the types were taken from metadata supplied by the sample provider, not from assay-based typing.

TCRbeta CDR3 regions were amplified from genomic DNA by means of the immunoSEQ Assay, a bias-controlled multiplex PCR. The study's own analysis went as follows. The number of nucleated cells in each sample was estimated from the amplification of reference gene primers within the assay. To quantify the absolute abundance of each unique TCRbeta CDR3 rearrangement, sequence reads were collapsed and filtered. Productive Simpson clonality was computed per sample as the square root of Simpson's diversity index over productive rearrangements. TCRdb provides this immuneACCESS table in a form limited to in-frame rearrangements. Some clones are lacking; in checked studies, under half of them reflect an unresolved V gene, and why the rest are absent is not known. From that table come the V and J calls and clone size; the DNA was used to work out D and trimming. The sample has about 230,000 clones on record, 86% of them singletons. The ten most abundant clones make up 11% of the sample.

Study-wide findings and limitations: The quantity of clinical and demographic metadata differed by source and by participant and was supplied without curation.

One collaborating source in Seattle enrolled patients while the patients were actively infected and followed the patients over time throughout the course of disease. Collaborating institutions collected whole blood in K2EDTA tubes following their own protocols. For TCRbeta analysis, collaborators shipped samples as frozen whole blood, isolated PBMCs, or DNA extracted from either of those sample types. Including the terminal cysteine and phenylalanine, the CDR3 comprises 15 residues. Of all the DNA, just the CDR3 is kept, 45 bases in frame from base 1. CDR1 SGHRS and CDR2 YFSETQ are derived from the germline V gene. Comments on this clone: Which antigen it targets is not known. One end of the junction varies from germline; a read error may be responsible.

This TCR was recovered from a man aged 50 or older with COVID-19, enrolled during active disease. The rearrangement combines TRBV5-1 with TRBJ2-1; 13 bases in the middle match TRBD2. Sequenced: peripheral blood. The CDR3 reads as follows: CASSRTSGSYNKQFF. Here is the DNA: TGCGCCAGCAGCCGGACTAGCGGGAGCTACAATAAGCAGTTCTTC.